This T cell receptor (beta chain) is from a study of shared clonotypes between healthy human individuals. TCRdb's table, derived via immunoSEQ multiplex PCR, lists solely in-frame clones and lacks some. The sample has around 2.1 million clones, roughly 91% seen once. This CDR3 is 16 amino acids long. V was clipped by 0 bases and J by 8 bases; unmatched bases: 8. CDR1 is SGHRS and CDR2 is YFSETQ in the germline V gene. In the naive CD8 group, cells lacked CD45RO and were positively selected for CCR7, so terminally differentiated effector memory CD45RA+ cells were left out. The receptor comes from a man aged 18 to 29 in good health. Some clones in this sample may be carry-over from other donors' samples. Specimen: naive CD8+ T cells from PBMCs. This chain links TRBV5-1 with TRBJ2-1; 10 nucleotides agree with TRBD2. The CDR3, as DNA: TGCGCCAGCAGCTTGGCCCGGCTAGCGGGAGTCTATGAGCAGTTCTTC. It translates to CASSLARLAGVYEQFF.